This passage covers 31 T cell receptor beta chains from one sample sequenced in a study of blood T cell repertoires in COVID-19. Data came from immunoSEQ multiplex PCR; TCRdb stores just in-frame clones and leaves some out. The profile shows tens of thousands of clones, approximately 90% of them singletons. The sequenced material came from peripheral blood. The source is a man in his 70s with acute or convalescent COVID-19.

The chain employs TRBV2 and TRBJ2-5; D is unclear. The length of the CDR3 is 11 residues. V shed 4 bases and J shed 4 bases, with 4 bases lying between them. CDR1 and CDR2 from the germline V gene are SNHLY and FYNNEI. The CDR3 reads CASSVRETQYF. The CDR3 coding sequence is TGTGCCAGCAGTGTTAGAGAGACCCAGTACTTC.

V gene TRBV15 combines with J gene TRBJ2-5, with 9 bases fitting TRBD1. The CDR3 sequence is 16 residues long. The germline V gene encodes CDR1 LNHNV and CDR2 YYDKDF (reference sequence). V was clipped by 0 bases and J by 5 bases; unmatched bases: 7. The CDR3 sequence is CATSRERGGTGETQYF. CDR3 bases: TGTGCCACCAGCAGAGAGAGGGGGGGGACAGGGGAGACCCAGTACTTC.

J is TRBJ2-5 and V is TRBV5-1; 8 bases are shared with TRBD2. With 4 bases clipped from V and 5 bases from J, the junction kept 13 bases outside the gene matches. Germline CDR1 SGHRS, CDR2 YFSETQ. The length of the CDR3 is 16 residues. The chain's CDR3 is CASSQVGTRLKETQYF. CDR3 DNA: TGCGCCAGCAGCCAAGTGGGGACTAGGCTTAAGGAGACCCAGTACTTC.

The chain has TRBV6-2 or TRBV6-3 and TRBJ2-2; a possible D gene is TRBD1 (6 bases). V was trimmed by 3 bases and J by 6 bases, leaving 11 bases between them. This CDR3 region has 14 residues. Germline assignment: CDR1 MNHEY and CDR2 SVGEGT. This CDR3 reads CASSYGDTAGELFF. The DNA for the CDR3 is TGTGCCAGCAGTTATGGGGACACCGCCGGGGAGCTGTTTTTT.

Written as DNA, the CDR3 is TGTGCCAGCAGCTTGGGAGGGCAGGATACGCAGTATTTT. Protein sequence: CASSLGGQDTQYF. The chain carries TRBV5-4 and TRBJ2-3; tentatively, D is TRBD2 (5 bases). Per germline, CDR1 SGHNT and CDR2 YYREEE (reference sequence). V was shortened by 0 bases and J by 6 bases, with 8 bases between the two germline ends. The CDR3 loop spans 13 amino acids.

V gene TRBV18 combines with J gene TRBJ1-1, with D possibly matching TRBD1 (6 bases). Per the germline V gene, CDR1 is KGHSH and CDR2 is LQKENI. The CDR3 consists of 14 residues. The V end lost 4 bases, the J end lost 1 base, and 10 bases lay between the germline ends. The CDR3, as DNA: TGTGCCAGCTCACTGGGGGGGCGGAACACTGAAGCTTTCTTT. Protein sequence: CASSLGGRNTEAFF.

This sequence joins TRBV3-1 (or the pseudogene TRBV3-2) and TRBJ1-1; no clear D. Trimming removed 0 bases at V and 8 bases at J, with 4 bases between. In germline, CDR1 is LGHDT, CDR2 YNNKEL (reference sequence). The CDR3 consists of 11 residues. CDR3 loop: CASSQDREAFF. CDR3 nucleotide sequence: TGTGCCAGCAGCCAAGACCGGGAAGCTTTCTTT.

The chain links TRBV2 to TRBJ2-2; TRBD2 aligns across 7 bases. Losses at the gene ends were 7 bases for V and 3 bases for J; bases not matched to a gene: 5. The V gene's germline CDR1 is SNHLY and CDR2 FYNNEI. The CDR3 length is 14 residues. CDR3 nucleotides: TGTGCCAGCAAGTTAGCGGGTGACACCGGGGAGCTGTTTTTT. The encoded protein is CASKLAGDTGELFF.

The rearrangement uses TRBV19 and TRBJ1-5; 8 positions match TRBD1. The CDR3 extends over 16 amino acids. The germline gives CDR1 LNHDA, CDR2 SQIVND (reference sequence). V gave up 5 bases and J gave up 2 bases; unmatched junction bases: 8. DNA for the CDR3: TGTGCCAGTAGTCCACAGGGGGAGGATGGCAATCAGCCCCAGCATTTT. This encodes CASSPQGEDGNQPQHF.

The rearrangement links TRBV7-2 to TRBJ2-3, with D perhaps TRBD2 (5 bases). Trimming removed 10 bases at V and 0 bases at J, with 8 bases between. Looked up from germline, CDR1 is SGHTA and CDR2 is FQGNSA. The CDR3 sequence is 12 residues long. The CDR3 bases are TGTGCCATGGGCGGGAGCACAGATACGCAGTATTTT. Protein sequence: CAMGGSTDTQYF.

The CDR3 loop is CASRIAGGSYEQYF. CDR3 bases: TGTGCCAGCAGGATAGCGGGGGGGTCCTACGAGCAGTACTTC. The V call is TRBV27, the J call TRBJ2-7; 11 bases map to TRBD2. CDR3 length: 14 amino acids. The germline gives CDR1 MNHEY, CDR2 SMNVEV (reference sequence). With V trimmed by 6 bases and J by 1 base, 2 bases remained unmatched.

The chain combines TRBV5-4 with TRBJ1-1, with D possibly matching TRBD1 (5 bases). V shed 2 bases and J shed 0 bases, with 8 bases lying between them. The length of the CDR3 is 14 residues. Germline-derived CDR1 and CDR2 are SGHNT and YYREEE (reference sequence). The CDR3 sequence is CASSFLGVNTEAFF. CDR3 bases: TGTGCCAGCAGCTTCCTAGGGGTGAACACTGAAGCTTTCTTT.

The chain has TRBV6-1 and TRBJ1-5, with D possibly TRBD1 on 5 matching bases. The V gene's germline CDR1 is MNHNS and CDR2 SASEGT. V lost 2 bases to trimming and J lost 3 bases, with 11 bases between them. The CDR3 loop spans 15 amino acids. The CDR3 protein is CASSENWGNNQPQHF. DNA of the CDR3: TGTGCCAGCAGTGAAAATTGGGGCAACAATCAGCCCCAGCATTTT.

J is TRBJ1-1 and V is TRBV28, with TRBD1 matching 11 bases. J was trimmed by 10 bases and V by 7 bases; bases with no gene match: 20. This CDR3 is built from 17 residues. Germline CDR1 and CDR2: MDHEN and SYDVKM. CDR3 loop: CASNHQGQGALSLGAFF. The CDR3, as DNA: TGTGCCAGCAACCACCAAGGACAGGGGGCCCTTAGTTTGGGAGCTTTCTTT.

CDR3: CASSPPSGNTIYF. The CDR3 region has the DNA TGTGCCAGCTCACCACCGTCAGGAAACACCATATATTTT. The gene calls are TRBV18 and TRBJ1-3; no definite D call. Germline CDR1 reads KGHSH; CDR2 reads LQKENI. V lost 0 bases and J lost 4, with 4 bases in between. The CDR3 has 13 residues.

This chain links TRBV5-8 with TRBJ1-2, with a tentative D call TRBD1 (5 bases). Germline values: CDR1 SGHTS, CDR2 YDEGEE. V lost 0 bases and J lost 2, with 11 bases in between. The CDR3 extends over 15 amino acids. DNA for the CDR3: TGTGCCAGCAGCTTGGCCCCGGCAGGGAACTATGGCTACACCTTC. The encoded protein is CASSLAPAGNYGYTF.

This clone was observed once. V is TRBV18 and J is TRBJ2-3, with 9 positions matching TRBD2. V lost 3 bases, J lost 6 bases, and 4 bases stayed unmatched. Germline V gene data show CDR1 as KGHSH and CDR2 as LQKENI. This CDR3 has 14 residues. CDR3 protein: CASSPSGRSDTQYF. Written as DNA, the CDR3 is TGTGCCAGCTCACCTAGCGGGAGATCGGATACGCAGTATTTT.

The rearrangement uses TRBV5-1 and TRBJ1-3; D gene ambiguous. The CDR3 has 16 residues. V gave up 0 bases and J gave up 0 bases, with 10 bases separating them. CDR1 is SGHRS, CDR2 YFSETQ, per germline. The CDR3 region is CASSLGQVHSGNTIYF. The CDR3 DNA reads as TGCGCCAGCAGCTTGGGGCAGGTACACTCTGGAAACACCATATATTTT.

This clone has only one observation. The chain couples TRBV14 to TRBJ1-1, with D hard to call. Germline CDR1 is SGHDN and CDR2 is FVKESK. The CDR3 consists of 12 residues. Trimming removed 0 bases at V and 8 bases at J, with 7 bases between. The CDR3 loop is CASSQDVREAFF. The DNA of the CDR3 is TGTGCCAGCAGCCAAGATGTGAGGGAAGCTTTCTTT.

V usage is TRBV29-1 and J usage is TRBJ1-1; D gene ambiguous. Trimming took off 6 bases at V and 1 base at J, with 12 bases between the two ends. Germline assignment: CDR1 SQVTM and CDR2 ANQGSEA. The CDR3 consists of 13 residues. The CDR3 DNA sequence: TGCAGCGTGTTGGTCGGAGGGAACACTGAAGCTTTCTTT. Translating gives CSVLVGGNTEAFF.

The rearrangement joins TRBV11-2 to TRBJ2-7; 9 bases line up with TRBD1. V shed 6 bases, J shed 2 bases, and the junction held 8 bases outside the gene matches. The length of the CDR3 is 15 residues. The germline CDR1 and CDR2 sequences are SGHAT and FQNNGV. The CDR3 DNA is TGTGCCAGCAGGCCTACCGGGACAGGGACCTACGAGCAGTACTTC. Translating it yields CASRPTGTGTYEQYF.

The rearrangement uses TRBV11-3 and TRBJ1-1, with 7 bases that match TRBD1. CDR1 is SGHNT, CDR2 YENEEA, per germline. This CDR3 contains 13 residues. Germline trimming cut 3 bases from V and 6 bases from J; bases unmatched to any gene: 4. For the CDR3, the DNA is TGTGCCAGCAGCTTCGACAGGGAAGCTGAAGCTTTCTTT. Its translation is CASSFDREAEAFF.

This chain joins TRBV6-5 and TRBJ2-5, with D possibly being TRBD1 (6 bases). The germline CDR1 and CDR2 sequences are MNHEY and SVGAGI. The CDR3 is 13 residues long. V was shortened by 6 bases and J by 4 bases, with 12 bases between the two germline ends. The CDR3 here is CASSSPGAETQYF. DNA for the CDR3: TGTGCCAGCAGCAGTCCAGGGGCAGAGACCCAGTACTTC.

V and J are TRBV10-2 and TRBJ2-5, with 10 nucleotides matching TRBD2. V lost 5 bases to trimming and J lost 4 bases; unmatched junction nucleotides: 1. The CDR3 has 13 amino acids. In germline, CDR1 is WSHSY, CDR2 SAAADI. Here the CDR3 reads CASSRLAGETQYF. In DNA form, the CDR3 reads TGCGCCAGCAGTAGACTAGCGGGAGAGACCCAGTACTTC.

The chain has TRBV29-1 and TRBJ1-1; D not resolved. The CDR3 has 14 amino acids. Trimming took 3 bases from V and 5 from J, leaving 16 bases between them. Germline values: CDR1 SQVTM, CDR2 ANQGSEA. CDR3 nucleotide sequence: TGCAGCGTTGAGACGAGGACGGGGAGGACTGAAGCTTTCTTT. Its protein is CSVETRTGRTEAFF.

The chain carries TRBV10-2 and TRBJ1-4; the D is unclear. The germline gives CDR1 WSHSY, CDR2 SAAADI. The CDR3 is 14 residues long. Trimming left V 8 bases short and J 0 bases short, with 10 bases between. CDR3 loop: CASSAGATNEKLFF. For the CDR3, the DNA is TGCGCCAGCTCGGCCGGGGCAACTAATGAAAAACTGTTTTTT.

V usage is TRBV5-1 and J usage is TRBJ1-4; D may be TRBD1 (5 bases). This CDR3 region has 15 residues. Germline V gene data show CDR1 as SGHRS and CDR2 as YFSETQ. Trimming took 4 bases from V and 8 from J, leaving 18 bases between them. The CDR3 sequence is CASSRLPTGGEKLFF. Written as DNA, the CDR3 is TGCGCCAGCAGCCGCCTTCCTACTGGGGGGGAAAAACTGTTTTTT.

The chain joins TRBV6-1 to TRBJ1-5, with no clear D. V was cut by 0 bases and J by 5 bases, with 11 bases left in between. CDR3 length: 15 residues. Germline V gene lookup returns CDR1 MNHNS and CDR2 SASEGT. The CDR3 region has the DNA TGTGCCAGCAGTGAAGCGCTGACAACGCATCAGCCCCAGCATTTT. Protein sequence: CASSEALTTHQPQHF.

This clone came up once. The rearrangement uses TRBV6-4 and TRBJ1-1, with 7 bases identical to TRBD1. The ends lost 5 bases at V and 2 bases at J; junction bases unmatched: 5. Germline CDR1 reads MRHNA; CDR2 reads SNTAGT. The CDR3 contains 14 residues. In DNA form, the CDR3 reads TGTGCCAGCAGTCAGCGACAGGGAAACACTGAAGCTTTCTTT. It is translated as CASSQRQGNTEAFF.

This clone has just one count. The chain joins TRBV19 to TRBJ2-4; 8 bases map to TRBD2. The germline V gene encodes CDR1 LNHDA and CDR2 SQIVND (reference sequence). The CDR3 loop spans 16 amino acids. Trimming removed 1 base from V and 3 bases from J; junction bases left unmatched: 5. DNA for the CDR3: TGTGCCAGTAGTATAGTACCGGGAGGGAACAAAAACATTCAGTACTTC. Its protein product is CASSIVPGGNKNIQYF.

The CDR3 DNA reads as TGTGCCAGCAGCCACTCAAATGACAGGGTCAGCTATGGCTACACCTTC. This encodes CASSHSNDRVSYGYTF. This chain connects TRBV3-1 (or the pseudogene TRBV3-2) to TRBJ1-2, with TRBD1 identical over 7 bases. Trimming cost V 3 bases and J 4 bases; bases outside gene matches: 11. The CDR3 consists of 16 residues. Germline CDR1 LGHDT, CDR2 YNNKEL (reference sequence).